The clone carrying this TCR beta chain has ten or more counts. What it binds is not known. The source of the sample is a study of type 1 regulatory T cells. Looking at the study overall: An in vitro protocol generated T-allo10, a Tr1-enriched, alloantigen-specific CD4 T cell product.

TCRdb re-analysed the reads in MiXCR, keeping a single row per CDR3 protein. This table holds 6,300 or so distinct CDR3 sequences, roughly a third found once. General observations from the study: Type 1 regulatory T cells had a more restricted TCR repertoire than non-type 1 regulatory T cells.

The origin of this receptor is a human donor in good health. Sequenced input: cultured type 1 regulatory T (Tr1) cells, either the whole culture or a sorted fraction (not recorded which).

The CDR3 protein is CASSKNRVSYEQYF. The CDR3 nucleotides are TGTGCCAGCAGTAAAAACAGGGTTTCCTACGAGCAGTACTTC. The chain carries TRBV27 and TRBJ2-7; D is perhaps TRBD1 (6 bases). This CDR3 is 14 amino acids long. V was pared by 5 bases and J by 1 base, with 12 bases between. The V gene's germline CDR1 is MNHEY and CDR2 SMNVEV (reference sequence).